The source of this T cell receptor (beta chain) is a study of CD4 T cells in relation to SARS-CoV-2 and coronaviruses. Looked up from germline, CDR1 is SGHTA and CDR2 is FQGTGA. V lost 2 bases and J lost 2, with 12 bases in between. This CDR3 contains 15 residues. Using immunoSEQ multiplex PCR, the repertoire was profiled, and TCRdb retains in-frame clones only, with some absent. In the table there are some 65,000 clones, more than 75% of which are singletons. Study observations and caveats: The cross-reactivity analysis covered only spike protein, not other viral proteins. The assay detects memory recall responses, not culture-primed primary responses.

In regard to this clone: Antigen specificity is unknown.

CD4+ T cells from unexposed donors were obtained before the COVID-19 pandemic (2011-2018). This sequence was found in a human donor in good health. J is TRBJ2-5 and V is TRBV7-3, with D possibly TRBD2 on 6 matching bases. Sequenced input: memory CD4+ T cells from PBMCs. CDR3 sequence reads: CASSLGSAGQETQYF. Written as DNA, the CDR3 is TGTGCCAGCAGCTTAGGGAGCGCGGGACAAGAGACCCAGTACTTC.